The next 14 T cell receptor beta chains were all read from a single sample in a study of blood T cell repertoires in COVID-19. Sequencing used immunoSEQ multiplex PCR; TCRdb keeps in-frame clones, though not all of them. Of nearly 350,000 clones in the sample, approximately 87% were seen once. Sequencing was carried out using peripheral blood. The receptors shown here come from a woman aged 45-65 years with COVID-19, enrolled during active disease.

The CDR3 sequence is CASSPNGDSYGYTF. CDR3 sequence (DNA): TGTGCCAGTAGTCCCAACGGGGATTCCTATGGCTACACCTTC. The chain employs TRBV19 and TRBJ1-2; no definite D call. CDR1 is LNHDA, CDR2 SQIVND, per germline (reference sequence). The CDR3 contains 14 residues. Trimming stripped 5 bases from V and 4 bases from J, with 14 bases between.

This chain uses TRBV6-5 with TRBJ2-3, with D possibly TRBD1 on 6 matching bases. The V gene lost 7 bases and the J gene lost 4 bases, with 9 bases spanning the gap. CDR3 length: 12 residues. CDR1 and CDR2 (germline): MNHEY, SVGAGI. Written as DNA, the CDR3 is TGTGCCAGCAAACAGGGTGCAGATACGCAGTATTTT. This translates into CASKQGADTQYF.

This clone was counted once. The chain recombines TRBV27 with TRBJ2-7; TRBD2 matches 10 bases. Germline CDR1 MNHEY, CDR2 SMNVEV (reference sequence). The CDR3 covers 15 residues. With 0 bases clipped from V and 4 bases from J, the junction kept 3 bases outside the gene matches. The CDR3 DNA sequence: TGTGCCAGCAGTTTATCTAGCGGGAGGCAGTACGAGCAGTACTTC. Protein sequence: CASSLSSGRQYEQYF.

V gene TRBV5-1 combines with J gene TRBJ1-1; possibly TRBD1 for D (5 bases). The CDR3 is 13 residues long. Trimming removed 1 base at V and 3 bases at J, with 7 bases between. The germline V gene encodes CDR1 SGHRS and CDR2 YFSETQ. The CDR3 DNA follows: TGCGCCAGCAGCTTGCTAGGGGACACTGAAGCTTTCTTT. Its protein product is CASSLLGDTEAFF.

The genes are TRBV7-9 and TRBJ1-5, with TRBD1 matching 11 bases. V was clipped by 0 bases and J by 3 bases; unmatched bases: 1. CDR1 and CDR2 (germline): SEHNR, FQNEAQ (reference sequence). CDR3 length: 16 amino acids. CDR3 loop: CASSLAGQGDNQPQHF. CDR3 coding DNA: TGTGCCAGCAGCTTAGCGGGACAGGGGGACAATCAGCCCCAGCATTTT.

V usage is TRBV4-1 and J usage is TRBJ2-3; D is undetermined. The V gene lost 0 bases and the J gene lost 0 bases, with 4 bases spanning the gap. Germline values: CDR1 MGHRA, CDR2 YSYEKL. This CDR3 spans 14 amino acids. The DNA for the CDR3 is TGCGCCAGCAGCCAAGATTCTAGCACAGATACGCAGTATTTT. Residues: CASSQDSSTDTQYF.

The chain has TRBV2 and TRBJ1-3; D unclear. Germline V gene lookup returns CDR1 SNHLY and CDR2 FYNNEI. This CDR3 is 12 amino acids long. Trimming took off 2 bases at V and 4 bases at J, with 3 bases between the two ends. The CDR3 bases are TGTGCCAGCAGTGAACAGGGAAACACCATATATTTT. As protein: CASSEQGNTIYF.

The V call is TRBV4-2, the J call TRBJ2-4; D not certain. V shed 3 bases and J shed 11 bases, with 11 bases lying between them. This CDR3 region has 12 residues. In germline, CDR1 is LGHNA, CDR2 YNFKEQ. In DNA, the CDR3 is TGTGCCAGCAGCCAGGGTGGGCCCCTTCAGTACTTC. Translation: CASSQGGPLQYF.

The chain combines TRBV9 with TRBJ2-1; TRBD2 matches 8 bases. CDR1 and CDR2 (germline): SGDLS, YYNGEE. Trimming took 0 bases from V and 5 from J; bases not matched to a gene: 4. This CDR3 region has 15 residues. The CDR3 sequence: CASSVDGRAHNEQFF. CDR3 sequence (DNA): TGTGCCAGCAGCGTAGACGGGAGGGCCCACAATGAGCAGTTCTTC.

The chain carries TRBV5-4 and TRBJ2-1; the D gene is possibly TRBD2 (6 bases). Trimming shortened V by 4 bases and J by 10 bases, and 24 bases separated the two germline ends. The germline V gene encodes CDR1 SGHNT and CDR2 YYREEE (reference sequence). The CDR3 contains 16 residues. CDR3: CASSADLATSIREQFF. The DNA of the CDR3 is TGTGCCAGCAGCGCCGATCTAGCGACTTCTATACGGGAGCAGTTCTTC.

The V and J genes are TRBV9 and TRBJ2-1; a possible D gene is TRBD2 (5 bases). V lost 4 bases and J lost 4, with 12 bases in between. CDR1 SGDLS and CDR2 YYNGEE come from the germline V gene. CDR3 length: 14 amino acids. CDR3 sequence reads: CASSLETSYNEQFF. Here the CDR3 DNA reads TGTGCCAGCAGCTTGGAAACTAGTTACAATGAGCAGTTCTTC. Filled out from reference TRBV9 and TRBJ2-1, the complete variable domain reads DSGVTQTPKHLITATGQRVTLRCSPRSGDLSVYWYQQSLDQGLQFLIQYYNGEERAKGNILERFSAQQFPDLHSELNLSSLELGDSALYFCASSLETSYNEQFFGPGTRLTVL.

J is TRBJ2-7 and V is TRBV5-1, with D perhaps TRBD1 (6 bases). The CDR3 is made up of 15 amino acids. Germline V gene sequence: CDR1 SGHRS, CDR2 YFSETQ. V lost 5 bases to trimming and J lost 1 base, with 16 bases between them. CDR3 in amino acids: CASSYGTNPSYEQYF. In DNA, the CDR3 is TGCGCCAGCAGTTATGGGACAAATCCTTCCTACGAGCAGTACTTC.

The V call is TRBV5-1, the J call TRBJ2-5; weak D call: TRBD1 (5 bases). Germline V gene sequence: CDR1 SGHRS, CDR2 YFSETQ. With 5 bases removed from V and 5 bases from J, the gap between germline ends came to 19 bases. This CDR3 contains 15 residues. Here the CDR3 DNA reads TGCGCCAGCAGATCGGCGCCAGGGATAGGGGAGACCCAGTACTTC. This encodes CASRSAPGIGETQYF.

In DNA form, the CDR3 reads TGTGCCAGCAGCCAACTCGTTAACTATGGCTACACCTTC. It is translated as CASSQLVNYGYTF. The chain links TRBV7-8 to TRBJ1-2; D gene unclear. Germline V gene sequence: CDR1 SGHVS, CDR2 FQNEAQ. V was clipped by 5 bases and J by 1 base, with 8 bases between them. There are 13 residues in the CDR3.